The present T cell receptor (beta chain) was sequenced within a study of T cells after posttransplantation cyclophosphamide. The germline gives CDR1 SEHNR, CDR2 FQNEAQ (reference sequence). The CDR3 extends over 14 amino acids. V was clipped by 1 base and J by 6 bases, with 9 bases between them. Study-level points and caveats: Later blood repertoires were often dominated by clones from the donor CD8+ memory compartment. Recipient CMV seropositivity and CMV reactivation strongly tracked TRB clonality.

Methotrexate plus calcineurin inhibitor accompanied controls' myeloablative marrow transplants; sampling was 1 year later. With regard to this clone: Its antigen is not identified.

TCRdb's table, derived via immunoSEQ multiplex PCR, lists solely in-frame clones and lacks some. There are 15,000 to 17,000 clones in the sample; more than 70% occur only once, and under 6% lies in the top ten. The chain links TRBV7-9 to TRBJ2-2; D gene ambiguous. The sequencing here drew on PBMCs, taken less than 400 days after allogeneic stem cell transplant with calcineurin inhibitor and methotrexate. The TCR was taken from a young adult male patient who received an allogeneic stem cell transplant from a related donor, was CMV-positive, and had no GVHD. The T cells may partly be graft donor cells. As DNA, the CDR3 is TGTGCCAGCAGCTTAGATGTAGCAGCCGGGGAGCTGTTTTTT. It specifies CASSLDVAAGELFF.